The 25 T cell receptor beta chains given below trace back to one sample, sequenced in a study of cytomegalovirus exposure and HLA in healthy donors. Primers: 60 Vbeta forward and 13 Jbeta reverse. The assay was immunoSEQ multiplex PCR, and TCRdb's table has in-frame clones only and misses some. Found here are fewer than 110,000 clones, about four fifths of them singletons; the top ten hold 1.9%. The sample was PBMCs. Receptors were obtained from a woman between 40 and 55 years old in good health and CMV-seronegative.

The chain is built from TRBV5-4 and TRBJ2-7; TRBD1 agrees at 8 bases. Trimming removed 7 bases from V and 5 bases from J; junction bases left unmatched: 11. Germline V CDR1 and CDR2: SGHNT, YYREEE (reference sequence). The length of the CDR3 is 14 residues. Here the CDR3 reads CASGLDRVFHEQYF. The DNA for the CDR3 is TGTGCCAGCGGCCTGGACAGGGTGTTCCACGAGCAGTACTTC. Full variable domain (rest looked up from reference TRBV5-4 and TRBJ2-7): ETGVTQSPTHLIKTRGQQVTLRCSSQSGHNTVSWYQQALGQGPQFIFQYYREEENGRGNFPPRFSGLQFPNYSSELNVNALELDDSALYLCASGLDRVFHEQYFGPGTRLTVT.

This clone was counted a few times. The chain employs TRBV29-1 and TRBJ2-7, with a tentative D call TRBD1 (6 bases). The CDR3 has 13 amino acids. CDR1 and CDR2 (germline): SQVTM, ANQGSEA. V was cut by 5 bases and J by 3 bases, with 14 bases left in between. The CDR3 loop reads CSVRQAGVYEQYF. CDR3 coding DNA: TGCAGCGTTCGACAGGCCGGCGTCTACGAGCAGTACTTC.

The CDR3 sequence: CASSYALSGQIYEQYF. CDR3 nucleotide sequence: TGTGCCAGCAGTTACGCCCTTTCGGGACAAATCTACGAGCAGTACTTC. This rearrangement joins TRBV6-6 to TRBJ2-7; tentatively, D is TRBD1 (6 bases). V lost 2 bases to trimming and J lost 3 bases, with 17 bases between them. The CDR3 contains 16 residues. Germline CDR1 is MNHNY and CDR2 is SVGAGI (reference sequence).

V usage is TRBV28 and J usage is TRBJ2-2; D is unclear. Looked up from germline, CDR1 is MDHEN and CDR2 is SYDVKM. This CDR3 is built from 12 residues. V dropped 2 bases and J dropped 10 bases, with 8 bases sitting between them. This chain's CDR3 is CASSLALKELFF. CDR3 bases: TGTGCCAGCAGTTTAGCGTTGAAGGAGCTGTTTTTT.

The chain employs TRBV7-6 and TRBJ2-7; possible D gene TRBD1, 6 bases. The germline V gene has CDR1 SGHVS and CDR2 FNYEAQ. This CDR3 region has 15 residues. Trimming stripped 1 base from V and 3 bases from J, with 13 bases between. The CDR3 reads CASSLDGAGVYEQYF. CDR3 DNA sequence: TGTGCCAGCAGCTTAGACGGGGCAGGGGTCTACGAGCAGTACTTC.

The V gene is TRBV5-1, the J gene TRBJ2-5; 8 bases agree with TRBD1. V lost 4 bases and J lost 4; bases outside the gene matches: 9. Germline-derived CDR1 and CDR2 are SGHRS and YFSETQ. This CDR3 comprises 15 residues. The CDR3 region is CASSEMTGEGETQYF. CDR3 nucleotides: TGCGCCAGCAGCGAGATGACAGGGGAAGGAGAGACCCAGTACTTC.

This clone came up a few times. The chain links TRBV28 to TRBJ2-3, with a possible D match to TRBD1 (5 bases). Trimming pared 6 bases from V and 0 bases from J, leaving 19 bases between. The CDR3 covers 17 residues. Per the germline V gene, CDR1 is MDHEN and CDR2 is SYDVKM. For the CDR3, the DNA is TGTGCCAGCAGGGATACAGGCCTGACAGACAGCACAGATACGCAGTATTTT. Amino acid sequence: CASRDTGLTDSTDTQYF.

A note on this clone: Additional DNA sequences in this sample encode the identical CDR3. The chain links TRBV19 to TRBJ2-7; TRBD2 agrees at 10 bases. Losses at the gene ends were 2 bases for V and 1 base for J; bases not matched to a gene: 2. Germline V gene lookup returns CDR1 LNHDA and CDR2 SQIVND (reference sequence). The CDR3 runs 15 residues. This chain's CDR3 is CASSISSGSSYEQYF. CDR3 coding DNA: TGTGCCAGTAGTATATCTAGCGGGAGTTCCTACGAGCAGTACTTC.

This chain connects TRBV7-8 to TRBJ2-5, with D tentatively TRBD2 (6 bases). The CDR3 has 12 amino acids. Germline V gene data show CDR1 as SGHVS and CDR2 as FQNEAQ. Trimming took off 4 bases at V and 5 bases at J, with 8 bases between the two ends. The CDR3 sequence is CASSSEGETQYF. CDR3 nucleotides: TGTGCCAGCAGCTCGGAGGGGGAGACCCAGTACTTC. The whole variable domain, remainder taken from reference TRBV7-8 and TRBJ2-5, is GAGVSQSPRYKVAKRGQDVALRCDPISGHVSLFWYQQALGQGPEFLTYFQNEAQLDKSGLPSDRFFAERPEGSVSTLKIQRTQQEDSAVYLCASSSEGETQYFGPGTRLLVL.

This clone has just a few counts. This CDR3 reads CASSLEAGSAQYF. The CDR3 DNA reads TGTGCCAGCAGCTTAGAGGCGGGGTCCGCGCAGTATTTT. The V call is TRBV7-2, the J call TRBJ2-3, with D perhaps TRBD2 (6 bases). This CDR3 has 13 residues. Germline V gives CDR1 SGHTA, CDR2 FQGNSA. Deletions cut 1 base from V and 10 bases from J, with 12 bases between.

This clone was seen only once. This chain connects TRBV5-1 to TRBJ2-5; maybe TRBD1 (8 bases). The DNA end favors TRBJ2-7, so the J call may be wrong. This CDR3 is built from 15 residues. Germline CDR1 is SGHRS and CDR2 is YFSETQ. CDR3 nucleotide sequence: TGCGCCAGCAGCTTGGGATGGACAGGGAGGGACGAGCAGTACTTC. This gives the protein CASSLGWTGRDEQYF.

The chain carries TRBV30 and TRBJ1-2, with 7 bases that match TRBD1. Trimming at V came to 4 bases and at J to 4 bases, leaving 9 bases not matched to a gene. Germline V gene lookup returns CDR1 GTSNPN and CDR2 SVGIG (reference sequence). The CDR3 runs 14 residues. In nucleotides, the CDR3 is TGTGCCTGGATTAGGGACAGCGGTATCTATGGCTACACCTTC. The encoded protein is CAWIRDSGIYGYTF.

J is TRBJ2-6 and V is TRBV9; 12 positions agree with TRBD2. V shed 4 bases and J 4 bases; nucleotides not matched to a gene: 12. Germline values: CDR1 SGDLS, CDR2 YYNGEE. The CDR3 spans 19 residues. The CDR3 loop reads CASSPRLAGALLGANVLTF. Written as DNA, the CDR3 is TGTGCCAGCAGCCCTCGACTAGCGGGGGCTCTCCTAGGGGCCAACGTCCTGACTTTC.

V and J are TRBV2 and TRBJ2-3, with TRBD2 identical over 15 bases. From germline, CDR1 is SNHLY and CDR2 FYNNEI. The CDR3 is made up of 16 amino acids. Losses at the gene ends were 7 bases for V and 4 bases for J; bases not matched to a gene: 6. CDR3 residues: CASTSGLAGGADTQYF. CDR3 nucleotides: TGTGCCAGCACTTCGGGACTAGCGGGAGGTGCAGATACGCAGTATTTT.

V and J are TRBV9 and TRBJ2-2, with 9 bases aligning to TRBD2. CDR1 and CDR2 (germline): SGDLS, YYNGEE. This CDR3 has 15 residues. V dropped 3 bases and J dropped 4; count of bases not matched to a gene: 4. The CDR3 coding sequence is TGTGCCAGCAGCGCCGGACTAGCGAGCACCGGGGAGCTGTTTTTT. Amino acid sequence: CASSAGLASTGELFF.

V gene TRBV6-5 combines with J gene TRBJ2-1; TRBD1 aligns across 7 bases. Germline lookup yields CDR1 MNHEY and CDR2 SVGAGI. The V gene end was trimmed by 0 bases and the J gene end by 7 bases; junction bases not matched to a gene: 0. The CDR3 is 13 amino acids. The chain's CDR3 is CASSYSTGNEQFF. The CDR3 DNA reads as TGTGCCAGCAGTTACTCGACAGGGAATGAGCAGTTCTTC.

The DNA for the CDR3 is TGTGCCAGCAGCGGACTAGCGGGAGGCCCTCGCTACGAGCAGTACTTC. This translates into CASSGLAGGPRYEQYF. V usage is TRBV28 and J usage is TRBJ2-7, with TRBD2 matching over 14 bases. The junction had 7 bases not matched to a gene; V was cut back by 6 bases and J by 3 bases. Germline values: CDR1 MDHEN, CDR2 SYDVKM. This CDR3 has 16 residues.

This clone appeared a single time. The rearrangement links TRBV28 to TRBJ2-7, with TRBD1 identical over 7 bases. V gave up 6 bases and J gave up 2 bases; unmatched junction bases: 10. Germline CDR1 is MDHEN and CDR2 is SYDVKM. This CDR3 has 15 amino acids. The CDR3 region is CASRSYGQVAYEQYF. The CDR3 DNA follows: TGTGCCAGCAGGTCATACGGACAGGTCGCCTACGAGCAGTACTTC.

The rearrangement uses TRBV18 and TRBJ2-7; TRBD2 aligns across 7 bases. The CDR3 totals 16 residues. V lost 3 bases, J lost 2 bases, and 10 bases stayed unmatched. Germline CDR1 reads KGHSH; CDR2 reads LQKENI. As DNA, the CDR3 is TGTGCCAGCTCACCCGCTAGCGGCCCAGGAACCTACGAGCAGTACTTC. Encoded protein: CASSPASGPGTYEQYF.

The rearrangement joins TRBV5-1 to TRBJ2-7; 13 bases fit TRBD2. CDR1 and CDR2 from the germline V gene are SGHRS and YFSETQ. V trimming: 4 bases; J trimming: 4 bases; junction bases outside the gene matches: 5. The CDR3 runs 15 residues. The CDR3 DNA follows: TGCGCCAGCAGCACGGGACTAGCGGGACGATACGAGCAGTACTTC. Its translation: CASSTGLAGRYEQYF.

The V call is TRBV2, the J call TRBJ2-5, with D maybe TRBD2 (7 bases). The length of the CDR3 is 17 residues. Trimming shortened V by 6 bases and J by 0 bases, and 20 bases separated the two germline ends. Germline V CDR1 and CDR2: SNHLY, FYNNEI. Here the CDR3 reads CASRRGGPAGYQETQYF. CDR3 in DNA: TGTGCCAGCAGGAGAGGGGGTCCAGCGGGGTACCAAGAGACCCAGTACTTC.

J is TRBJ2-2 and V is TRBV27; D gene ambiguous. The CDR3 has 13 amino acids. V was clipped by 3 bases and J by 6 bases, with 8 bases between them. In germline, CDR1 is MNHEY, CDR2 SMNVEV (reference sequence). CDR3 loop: CASSLALAGELFF. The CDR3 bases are TGTGCCAGCAGTTTGGCCCTCGCCGGGGAGCTGTTTTTT.

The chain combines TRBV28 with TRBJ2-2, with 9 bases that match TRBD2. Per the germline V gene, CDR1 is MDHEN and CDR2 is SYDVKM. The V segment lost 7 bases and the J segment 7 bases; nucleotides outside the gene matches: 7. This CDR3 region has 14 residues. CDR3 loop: CASTPVAGDGELFF. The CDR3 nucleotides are TGTGCCAGCACCCCGGTAGCGGGAGACGGGGAGCTGTTTTTT.

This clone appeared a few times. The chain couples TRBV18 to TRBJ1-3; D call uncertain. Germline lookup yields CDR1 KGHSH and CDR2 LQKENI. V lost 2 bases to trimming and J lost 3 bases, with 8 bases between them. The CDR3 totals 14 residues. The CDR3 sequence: CASSPTDRGNTIYF. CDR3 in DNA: TGTGCCAGCTCACCAACAGACCGTGGAAACACCATATATTTT.

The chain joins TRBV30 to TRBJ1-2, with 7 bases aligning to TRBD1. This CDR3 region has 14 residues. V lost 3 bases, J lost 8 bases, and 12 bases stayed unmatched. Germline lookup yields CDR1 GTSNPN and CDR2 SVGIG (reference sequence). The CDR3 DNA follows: TGTGCCTGGAGGGGTCCAGGGGGAAGTTGGGGCTACACCTTC. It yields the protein CAWRGPGGSWGYTF.